This T cell receptor (beta chain) originates from a study of beta chain features in type 1 diabetes. Germline CDR1 reads SNHLY; CDR2 reads FYNNEI. V dropped 7 bases and J dropped 3 bases, with 17 bases sitting between them. This CDR3 comprises 15 residues. The collection from each donor was one heparinised blood draw averaging about 116 mL. Study-wide findings and caveats: For cells with high TCR expression, cDNA sequencing could yield over-representation. Among patients with Type 1 diabetes, TCRB CDR3s were moderately but significantly shorter in every one of the four CD4+ subsets.

Reverse transcription of all isolated RNA meant that expressed TCRB transcripts were sequenced. The method was immunoSEQ multiplex PCR; TCRdb's version includes in-frame clones alone and lacks a portion of them. The sample consists of about 700,000 clones, roughly an eighth of them appearing once. This clone was detected a few times. Its antigen remains unknown. This clonotype originated in a young man with type 1 diabetes. The sequenced sample consisted of naive CD4+ T cells from blood. This sequence joins TRBV2 and TRBJ2-3, with TRBD2 as a possible D gene (6 bases). CDR3 bases: TGTGCCAGCACCTCGCTGGGAGGAGGTACAGATACGCAGTATTTT. It translates to CASTSLGGGTDTQYF.